The entry that follows covers one T cell receptor (beta chain) sequence. The data belong to a study of CD8 T cells in Susac syndrome. When the RNA was reverse transcribed, random hexamers were used with an input of about 0.5 to 1 ug. Each CDR3 protein is one row after TCRdb ran MiXCR on the immunoSEQ multiplex PCR reads. There are about 180,000 distinct CDR3 sequences in the sample; 94% occur only once, and roughly 0.12% lies in the top ten. Germline values: CDR1 SNHLY, CDR2 FYNNEI. Trimming pared 7 bases from V and 0 bases from J, leaving 6 bases between. The CDR3 totals 12 residues. The specimen was CD4+ T cells from PBMCs. The V and J genes are TRBV2 and TRBJ2-5; D not certain. The TCR was taken from a human donor with Susac syndrome. CDR3 region: CASMGYQETQYF. CDR3 DNA: TGTGCCAGCATGGGGTACCAAGAGACCCAGTACTTC.